Listed here are 26 T cell receptor beta chains from one sample, sequenced in a study of blood T cell repertoires in COVID-19. Clones were read by immunoSEQ multiplex PCR, and TCRdb kept only the in-frame ones, dropping some. The sample lists roughly 200,000 clones; roughly 76% were seen once. Sequencing was performed on peripheral blood. The receptor source for this set is a woman between 50 and 59 years old with active or convalescent COVID-19.

The J gene is TRBJ1-1, the V gene TRBV24-1; a possible D gene is TRBD1 (6 bases). Trimming cost V 1 base and J 5 bases, with 7 bases left between them. CDR1 and CDR2 (germline): KGHDR, SFDVKD. This CDR3 region has 13 residues. The DNA for the CDR3 is TGTGCCACCAGTGATTTCAGGGGAACTGAAGCTTTCTTT. As protein: CATSDFRGTEAFF.

This chain uses TRBV19 with TRBJ2-7, with a possible D match to TRBD1 (6 bases). The germline CDR1 and CDR2 sequences are LNHDA and SQIVND (reference sequence). The CDR3 runs to 14 residues. The ends were cut back, 4 bases at V and 5 bases at J, with 15 bases in the middle. The CDR3, as DNA: TGTGCCAGTAGTACTTTAGACAGGTACCACGAGCAGTACTTC. Translation gives CASSTLDRYHEQYF.

The chain employs TRBV7-2 and TRBJ1-5, with D tentatively TRBD1 (5 bases). CDR3 length: 18 residues. Trimming took off 1 base at V and 2 bases at J, with 18 bases between the two ends. Germline V lookup: CDR1 SGHTA, CDR2 FQGNSA. The CDR3 nucleotides read TGTGCCAGCAGCTTAGATCCGCCCCAGGGTTTCGGCAATCAGCCCCAGCATTTT. The encoded protein is CASSLDPPQGFGNQPQHF.

J is TRBJ2-1 and V is TRBV12-3 or TRBV12-4, with D unclear. Trimming removed 9 bases at V and 3 bases at J, with 6 bases between. This CDR3 contains 11 residues. The CDR3 region is CASPNYNEQFF. CDR3 in DNA: TGTGCCAGTCCTAACTACAATGAGCAGTTCTTC.

The CDR3 bases are TGTGCCAGCAGTCCCCGGGACAGGGCGACAGATACGCAGTATTTT. It specifies CASSPRDRATDTQYF. The J gene is TRBJ2-3, the V gene TRBV6-5; 9 bases agree with TRBD1. V was clipped by 5 bases and J by 3 bases; unmatched bases: 6. This CDR3 has 15 residues. The germline V gene has CDR1 MNHEY and CDR2 SVGAGI.

CDR3 sequence reads: CASSRDTSTDTQYF. For the CDR3, the DNA is TGTGCCAGCAGCCGGGACACGAGCACAGATACGCAGTATTTT. This chain joins TRBV2 and TRBJ2-3; D might be TRBD1 (6 bases). Germline V CDR1 and CDR2: SNHLY, FYNNEI. The germline V and J ends were trimmed by 6 bases and 0 bases, with 10 bases remaining between them. The CDR3 loop spans 14 amino acids.

As concerns this clone: One junction end does not reproduce the germline sequence, and a read error may be involved. CDR3 sequence (DNA): TGTGCCAGCTCATCACCTATTAGCACAGATACGCAGTATTTT. It yields the protein CASSSPISTDTQYF. The V and J genes are TRBV18 and TRBJ2-3; D is ambiguous. In germline, CDR1 is KGHSH, CDR2 LQKENI. The CDR3 sequence is 14 residues long.

The genes are TRBV9 and TRBJ2-3, with D unclear. Between the trimmed V and J ends, which lost 4 bases and 6 bases, there was a span of 18 bases. Per the germline V gene, CDR1 is SGDLS and CDR2 is YYNGEE. The CDR3 runs to 15 residues. The CDR3 coding sequence is TGTGCCAGCAGCTCTGTCGGCGGCGGAGAGGATACGCAGTATTTT. Translating gives CASSSVGGGEDTQYF.

The chain joins TRBV27 to TRBJ2-7; D perhaps matches TRBD1 (5 bases). The CDR3 consists of 15 residues. Germline-derived CDR1 and CDR2 are MNHEY and SMNVEV (reference sequence). With 3 bases removed from V and 2 bases from J, the gap between germline ends came to 14 bases. This CDR3 reads CASSFGRAGPYEQYF. In nucleotides, the CDR3 is TGTGCCAGCAGTTTTGGGCGCGCAGGGCCCTACGAGCAGTACTTC.

This chain connects TRBV12-5 to TRBJ1-6; D is unclear. The CDR3 sequence is 13 residues long. The germline V gene encodes CDR1 LGHNT and CDR2 FRNRAP. V shed 9 bases and J shed 7 bases, with 13 bases lying between them. The CDR3 nucleotides read TGTGCTAGCTCACGGACTGGAAATTCACCCCTCCACTTT. Protein product: CASSRTGNSPLHF.

The chain employs TRBV2 and TRBJ1-6; D is possibly TRBD1 (6 bases). The V gene lost 6 bases and the J gene lost 6 bases, with 15 bases spanning the gap. The CDR3 sequence is 15 residues long. From germline, CDR1 is SNHLY and CDR2 FYNNEI. CDR3 loop: CASRATGIGNSPLHF. CDR3 coding DNA: TGTGCCAGCAGAGCAACAGGGATTGGTAATTCACCCCTCCACTTT.

The chain carries TRBV6-5 and TRBJ1-2; D is possibly TRBD1 (6 bases). From germline, CDR1 is MNHEY and CDR2 SVGAGI. This CDR3 has 13 amino acids. The ends were cut back, 6 bases at V and 8 bases at J, with 16 bases in the middle. The CDR3 coding sequence is TGTGCCAGCAGGAGGGACAAAACTCGGGGCTACACCTTC. It is translated as CASRRDKTRGYTF.

The chain joins TRBV2 to TRBJ2-7, with D possibly being TRBD1 (6 bases). The V end was cut by 3 bases, the J end by 7 bases, with 16 bases between. The CDR3 is made up of 14 amino acids. CDR1 and CDR2 from the germline V gene are SNHLY and FYNNEI. The CDR3: CASSEALQGLEQYF. The CDR3 nucleotides are TGTGCCAGCAGTGAGGCCCTACAGGGTCTGGAGCAGTACTTC.

The chain couples TRBV5-4 to TRBJ1-3, with D uncertain. The CDR3 loop spans 14 amino acids. The germline V gene has CDR1 SGHNT and CDR2 YYREEE (reference sequence). The V end lost 2 bases, the J end lost 2 bases, and 8 bases lay between the germline ends. The CDR3 protein is CASSFERAGNTIYF. CDR3 DNA sequence: TGTGCCAGCAGCTTCGAGAGGGCTGGAAACACCATATATTTT.

The chain uses TRBV19 and TRBJ1-2; 8 bases are a match to TRBD1. The CDR3 extends over 15 amino acids. The V and J ends lost 0 bases and 5 bases, in that order; junction bases with no gene match: 5. The germline gives CDR1 LNHDA, CDR2 SQIVND (reference sequence). The CDR3 loop is CASSIDSTGVYGYTF. The DNA for the CDR3 is TGTGCCAGTAGTATAGATTCGACAGGGGTGTATGGCTACACCTTC.

The chain has TRBV6-2 or TRBV6-3 and TRBJ1-5; possibly TRBD1 for D (6 bases). The CDR3 runs to 15 residues. Looked up from germline, CDR1 is MNHEY and CDR2 is SVGEGT. V was cut by 5 bases and J by 2 bases, with 13 bases left in between. This chain's CDR3 is CASSDTGFGNQPQHF. CDR3 in DNA: TGTGCCAGCAGTGATACAGGGTTTGGCAATCAGCCCCAGCATTTT.

The rearrangement uses TRBV5-1 and TRBJ1-2, with D perhaps TRBD1 (5 bases). The germline CDR1 and CDR2 sequences are SGHRS and YFSETQ. This CDR3 region has 13 residues. V was cut by 7 bases and J by 0 bases, with 10 bases left in between. CDR3 amino acids: CASRDLANYGYTF. The DNA for the CDR3 is TGCGCCAGCCGGGACTTAGCTAACTATGGCTACACCTTC.

The CDR3 DNA is TGCGCCAGCAGCCAACAACAGGGGCTAGCCACCGGGGAGCTGTTTTTT. Translation gives CASSQQQGLATGELFF. V gene TRBV4-3 combines with J gene TRBJ2-2; 7 positions agree with TRBD1. The CDR3 totals 16 residues. The germline V gene encodes CDR1 LGHNA and CDR2 YSLEER. J gave up 4 bases and V 2 bases, and 7 bases lay outside the gene matches.

V and J are TRBV19 and TRBJ1-6; D perhaps matches TRBD1 (5 bases). CDR3 length equals 14 residues. Per germline, CDR1 LNHDA and CDR2 SQIVND (reference sequence). Trimming took off 7 bases at V and 1 base at J, with 8 bases between the two ends. The CDR3 DNA follows: TGTGCCAGTAACCGACAGTCCTATAATTCACCCCTCCACTTT. Amino acid sequence: CASNRQSYNSPLHF.

This chain links TRBV5-6 with TRBJ2-2; TRBD2 is a possible D gene (6 bases). This CDR3 comprises 17 residues. Germline V lookup: CDR1 SGHDT, CDR2 YYEEEE. The ends were cut back, 3 bases at V and 0 bases at J, with 15 bases in the middle. DNA of the CDR3: TGTGCCAGCAGCTGGAGACGGACTACCTCGAACACCGGGGAGCTGTTTTTT. Residues: CASSWRRTTSNTGELFF.

The CDR3 sequence is CASSYGGNGRHNEQYF. CDR3 DNA sequence: TGTGCCAGCAGCTACGGAGGGAATGGGAGACATAACGAGCAGTACTTC. This chain links TRBV11-2 with TRBJ2-7; possibly TRBD2 for D (6 bases). The CDR3 spans 16 residues. The V and J ends lost 4 bases and 5 bases respectively, with 21 bases between them. CDR1 SGHAT and CDR2 FQNNGV come from the germline V gene.

The chain recombines TRBV6-5 with TRBJ2-5; 9 bases fit TRBD2. Trimming took 8 bases from V and 4 from J; bases not matched to a gene: 5. The CDR3 is 13 residues long. CDR1 and CDR2 from the germline V gene are MNHEY and SVGAGI. CDR3 sequence reads: CASRGGAGETQYF. The CDR3 DNA reads as TGTGCCAGCCGCGGGGGGGCCGGAGAGACCCAGTACTTC.

This clone was detected a few times. V gene TRBV14 combines with J gene TRBJ2-1; TRBD2 aligns across 7 bases. The CDR3 runs 17 residues. Germline V gene data show CDR1 as SGHDN and CDR2 as FVKESK. V gave up 0 bases and J gave up 4 bases; unmatched junction bases: 9. The CDR3 sequence is CASSQDNGLADYNEQFF. CDR3 in DNA: TGTGCCAGCAGCCAAGATAATGGGCTAGCGGATTACAATGAGCAGTTCTTC.

The chain couples TRBV7-2 to TRBJ1-2; D uncertain. The CDR3 covers 12 residues. V was cut by 1 base and J by 8 bases, with 8 bases left in between. The germline CDR1 and CDR2 sequences are SGHTA and FQGNSA. CDR3 DNA sequence: TGTGCCAGCAGCTTAGGGCAGCGGGGCTACACCTTC. Its protein is CASSLGQRGYTF.

This clone was recorded only once. The chain recombines TRBV7-2 with TRBJ2-1, with 9 bases aligning to TRBD2. The CDR3 consists of 17 residues. Germline lookup yields CDR1 SGHTA and CDR2 FQGNSA. J gave up 9 bases and V 4 bases, and 16 bases lay outside the gene matches. The CDR3 DNA is TGTGCCAGCAGCTCGGCCCTTGGGGCGGGGGGGCTTCTTGAGCAGTTCTTC. Its translation: CASSSALGAGGLLEQFF.

CDR3 sequence reads: CASSSQTSGAYNEQFF. The DNA for the CDR3 is TGCGCCAGCAGCTCGCAAACTAGCGGGGCTTACAATGAGCAGTTCTTC. The V gene is TRBV5-1, the J gene TRBJ2-1; 10 bases align to TRBD2. Germline V gives CDR1 SGHRS, CDR2 YFSETQ. V shed 3 bases and J 4 bases; nucleotides not matched to a gene: 7. The CDR3 is 16 residues long.